The TCR beta chain under discussion was sequenced for a study of regulatory T cells in long-lasting Graves disease. This clonotype was found many times. Its antigen is unknown. Documented time point: newly diagnosed GD, antithyroid drugs for less than 3 months. The TCR library was made from RNA extracted from PBMCs. Germline V CDR1 and CDR2: SGDLS, YYNGEE. V shed 3 bases, J shed 4 bases, and the junction held 1 base outside the gene matches. The CDR3 has 14 amino acids. Overall study results and limits: Sampling was limited to peripheral blood rather than thyroid tissue. Persistent patients shared thousands of public clonotypes among themselves. Newly diagnosed patients shared fewer, at more than 850.

Combining iRepertoire HTBI primers with Arm-PCR of CDR3 regions, the authors built TCR beta libraries. In TCRdb, the multiplex PCR reads were re-called with MiXCR into one record per CDR3 protein. The table records a few hundred thousand distinct CDR3 sequences, approximately 12% of them present only once. The sample also formed part of further work on T cells in Graves' hyperthyroidism and ophthalmopathy. In that study: An initial round of RT-PCR targeting the TCR CDR3 relied on the HTBI primer set.

The sample here was peripheral blood mononuclear cells (PBMCs), taken at new diagnosis, from a patient treated with antithyroid drugs. The rearrangement links TRBV9 to TRBJ2-3, with 11 bases matching TRBD2. The TCR sequence derives from a woman aged 18 to 35 with Graves disease. The CDR3 DNA is TGTGCCAGCAGCGATAGCGGGAGGGCAGATACGCAGTATTTT. It yields the protein CASSDSGRADTQYF. Looking up the rest from reference TRBV9 and TRBJ2-3 gives the full variable domain: DSGVTQTPKHLITATGQRVTLRCSPRSGDLSVYWYQQSLDQGLQFLIQYYNGEERAKGNILERFSAQQFPDLHSELNLSSLELGDSALYFCASSDSGRADTQYFGPGTRLTVL.